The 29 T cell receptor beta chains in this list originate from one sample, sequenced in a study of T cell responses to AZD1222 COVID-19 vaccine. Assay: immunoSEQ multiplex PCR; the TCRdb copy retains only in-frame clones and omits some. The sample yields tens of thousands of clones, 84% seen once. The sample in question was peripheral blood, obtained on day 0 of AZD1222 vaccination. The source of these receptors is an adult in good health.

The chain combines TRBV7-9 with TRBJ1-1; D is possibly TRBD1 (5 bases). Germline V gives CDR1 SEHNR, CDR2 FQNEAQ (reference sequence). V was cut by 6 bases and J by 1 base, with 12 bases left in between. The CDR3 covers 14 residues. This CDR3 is CASRSSGRNTEAFF. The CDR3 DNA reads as TGTGCCAGCAGGTCCTCAGGGCGGAACACTGAAGCTTTCTTT. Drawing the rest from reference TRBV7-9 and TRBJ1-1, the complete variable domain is DTGVSQNPRHKITKRGQNVTFRCDPISEHNRLYWYRQTLGQGPEFLTYFQNEAQLEKSRLLSDRFSAERPKGSFSTLEIQRTEQGDSAMYLCASRSSGRNTEAFFGQGTRLTVV.

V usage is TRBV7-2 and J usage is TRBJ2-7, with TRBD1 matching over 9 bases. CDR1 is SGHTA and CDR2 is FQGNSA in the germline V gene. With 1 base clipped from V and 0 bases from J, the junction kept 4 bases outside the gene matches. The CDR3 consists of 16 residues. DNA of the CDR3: TGTGCCAGCAGCTTAGTTTCGGGACAGGGCTCCTACGAGCAGTACTTC. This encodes CASSLVSGQGSYEQYF.

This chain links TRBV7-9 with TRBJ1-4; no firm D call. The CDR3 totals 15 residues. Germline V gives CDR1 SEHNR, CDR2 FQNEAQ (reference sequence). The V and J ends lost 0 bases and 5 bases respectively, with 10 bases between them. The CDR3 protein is CASSLAAGLNEKLFF. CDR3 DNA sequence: TGTGCCAGCAGCTTAGCCGCGGGATTAAATGAAAAACTGTTTTTT.

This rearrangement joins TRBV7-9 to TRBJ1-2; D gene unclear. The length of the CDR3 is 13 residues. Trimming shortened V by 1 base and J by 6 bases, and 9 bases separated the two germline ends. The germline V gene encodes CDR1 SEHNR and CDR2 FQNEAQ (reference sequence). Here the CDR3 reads CASSLGPSNGYTF. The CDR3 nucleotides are TGTGCCAGCAGCTTAGGCCCGTCCAATGGCTACACCTTC.

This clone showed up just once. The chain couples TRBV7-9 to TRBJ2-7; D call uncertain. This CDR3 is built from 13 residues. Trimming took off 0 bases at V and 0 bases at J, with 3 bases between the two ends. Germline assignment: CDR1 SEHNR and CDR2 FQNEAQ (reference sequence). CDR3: CASSLAVSYEQYF. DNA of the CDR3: TGTGCCAGCAGCTTAGCAGTCTCCTACGAGCAGTACTTC.

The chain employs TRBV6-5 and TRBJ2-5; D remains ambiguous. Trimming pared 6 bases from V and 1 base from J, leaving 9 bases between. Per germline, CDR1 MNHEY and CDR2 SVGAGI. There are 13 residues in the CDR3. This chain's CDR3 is CASSDTFQETQYF. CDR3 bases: TGTGCCAGCAGCGACACCTTCCAAGAGACCCAGTACTTC.

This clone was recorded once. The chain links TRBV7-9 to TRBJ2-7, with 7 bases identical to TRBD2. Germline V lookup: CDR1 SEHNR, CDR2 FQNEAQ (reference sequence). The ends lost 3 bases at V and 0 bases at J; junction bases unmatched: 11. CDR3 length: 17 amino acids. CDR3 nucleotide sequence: TGTGCCAGCAGCTTTCCTCCGGGACTACTGAACTCCTACGAGCAGTACTTC. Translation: CASSFPPGLLNSYEQYF.

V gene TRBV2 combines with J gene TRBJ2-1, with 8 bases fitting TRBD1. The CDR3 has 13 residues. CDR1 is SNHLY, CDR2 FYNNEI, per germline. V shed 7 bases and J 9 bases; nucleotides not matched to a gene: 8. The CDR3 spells CASTGQGMAEQFF. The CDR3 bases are TGTGCCAGCACTGGACAGGGAATGGCTGAGCAGTTCTTC.

Written as DNA, the CDR3 is TGTGCCAGCATTAGGTATGGGGATAGCTCCTACGAGCAGTACTTC. This gives the protein CASIRYGDSSYEQYF. The chain uses TRBV2 and TRBJ2-7; D unresolved. Germline V gene sequence: CDR1 SNHLY, CDR2 FYNNEI. V dropped 7 bases and J dropped 0 bases, with 16 bases sitting between them. The CDR3 extends over 15 amino acids. The whole variable domain, remainder taken from reference TRBV2 and TRBJ2-7, is EPEVTQTPSHQVTQMGQEVILRCVPISNHLYFYWYRQILGQKVEFLVSFYNNEISEKSEIFDDQFSVERPDGSNFTLKIRSTKLEDSAMYFCASIRYGDSSYEQYFGPGTRLTVT.

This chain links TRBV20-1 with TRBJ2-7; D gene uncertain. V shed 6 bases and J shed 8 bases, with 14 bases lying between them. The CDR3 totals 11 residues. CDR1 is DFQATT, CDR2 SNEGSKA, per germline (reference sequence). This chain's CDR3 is CSAARSEQQYF. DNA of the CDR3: TGCAGTGCCGCCCGGTCGGAACAGCAGTACTTC.

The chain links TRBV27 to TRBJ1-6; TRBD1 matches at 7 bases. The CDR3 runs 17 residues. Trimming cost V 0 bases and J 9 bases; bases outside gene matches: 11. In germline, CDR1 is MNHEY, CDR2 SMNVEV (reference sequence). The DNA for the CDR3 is TGTGCCAGCAGTTTATCCTACCTGACAGGGCCGCTTTCACCCCTCCACTTT. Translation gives CASSLSYLTGPLSPLHF.

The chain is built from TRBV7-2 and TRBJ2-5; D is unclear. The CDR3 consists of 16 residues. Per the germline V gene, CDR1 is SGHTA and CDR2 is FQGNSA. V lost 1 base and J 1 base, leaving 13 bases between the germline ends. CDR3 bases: TGTGCCAGCAGCTTAGGGCCAGGCTTAGGCCAAGAGACCCAGTACTTC. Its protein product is CASSLGPGLGQETQYF.

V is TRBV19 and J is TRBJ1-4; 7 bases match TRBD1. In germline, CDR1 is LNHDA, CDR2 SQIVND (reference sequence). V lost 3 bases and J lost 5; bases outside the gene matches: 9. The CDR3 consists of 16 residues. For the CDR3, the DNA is TGTGCCAGTAGTATCGGACAGACAGGGAAGAATGAAAAACTGTTTTTT. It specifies CASSIGQTGKNEKLFF.

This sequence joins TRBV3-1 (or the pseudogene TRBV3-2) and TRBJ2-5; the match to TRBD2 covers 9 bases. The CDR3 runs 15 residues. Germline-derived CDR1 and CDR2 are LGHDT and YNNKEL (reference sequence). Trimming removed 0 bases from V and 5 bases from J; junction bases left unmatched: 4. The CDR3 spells CASSQDLGTSETQYF. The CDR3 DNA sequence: TGTGCCAGCAGCCAAGATCTCGGGACTAGCGAGACCCAGTACTTC.

CDR3 DNA sequence: TGTGCCGCTAGCGGGGGGCCCTACAATGAGCAGTTCTTC. Translating it yields CAASGGPYNEQFF. The chain couples TRBV30 to TRBJ2-1; the match to TRBD2 covers 11 bases. With 8 bases clipped from V and 2 bases from J, the junction kept 2 bases outside the gene matches. Germline values: CDR1 GTSNPN, CDR2 SVGIG (reference sequence). The CDR3 has 13 residues.

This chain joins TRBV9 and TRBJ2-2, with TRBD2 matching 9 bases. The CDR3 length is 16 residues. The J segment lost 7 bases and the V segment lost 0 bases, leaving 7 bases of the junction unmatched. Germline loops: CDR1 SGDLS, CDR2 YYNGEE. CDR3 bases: TGTGCCAGCAGCGTAGGGCTAGCGGGACTGGGCGGGGAGCTGTTTTTT. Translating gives CASSVGLAGLGGELFF.

CDR3: CASSTPRTGYGYTF. The CDR3 bases are TGTGCCAGCAGCACCCCTCGGACAGGCTATGGCTACACCTTC. V and J are TRBV28 and TRBJ1-2; 7 positions match TRBD1. V lost 6 bases and J lost 4; bases outside the gene matches: 8. The CDR3 extends over 14 amino acids. Germline-derived CDR1 and CDR2 are MDHEN and SYDVKM.

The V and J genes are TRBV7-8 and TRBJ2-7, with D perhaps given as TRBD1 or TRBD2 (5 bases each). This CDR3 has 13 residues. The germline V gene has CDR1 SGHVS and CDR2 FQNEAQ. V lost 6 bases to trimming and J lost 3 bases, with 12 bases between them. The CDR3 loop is CASRGDGSYEQYF. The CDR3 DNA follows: TGTGCCAGCAGGGGGGACGGTAGCTACGAGCAGTACTTC.

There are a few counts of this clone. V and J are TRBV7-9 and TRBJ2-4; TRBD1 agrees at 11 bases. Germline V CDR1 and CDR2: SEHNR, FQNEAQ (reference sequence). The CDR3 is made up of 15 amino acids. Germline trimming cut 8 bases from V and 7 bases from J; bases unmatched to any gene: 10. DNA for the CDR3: TGTGCCAGCGAAAGCGGACAGGGGGCGAGGAACATTCAGTACTTC. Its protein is CASESGQGARNIQYF. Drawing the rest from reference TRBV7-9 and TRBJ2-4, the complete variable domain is DTGVSQNPRHKITKRGQNVTFRCDPISEHNRLYWYRQTLGQGPEFLTYFQNEAQLEKSRLLSDRFSAERPKGSFSTLEIQRTEQGDSAMYLCASESGQGARNIQYFGAGTRLSVL.

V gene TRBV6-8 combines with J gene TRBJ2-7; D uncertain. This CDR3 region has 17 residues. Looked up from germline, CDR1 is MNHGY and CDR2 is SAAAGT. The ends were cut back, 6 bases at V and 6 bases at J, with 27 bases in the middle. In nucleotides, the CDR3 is TGTGCCAGCAGCCACTCCGAAACTCACACTCCCCCGGCCGAGCAGTACTTC. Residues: CASSHSETHTPPAEQYF.

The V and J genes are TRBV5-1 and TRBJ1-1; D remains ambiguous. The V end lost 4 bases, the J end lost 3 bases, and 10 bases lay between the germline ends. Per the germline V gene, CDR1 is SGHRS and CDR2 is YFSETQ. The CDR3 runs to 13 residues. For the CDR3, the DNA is TGCGCCAGCAGCCCGACACCAGACACTGAAGCTTTCTTT. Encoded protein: CASSPTPDTEAFF.

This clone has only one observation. CDR3: CAISESPGTVNTEAFF. The CDR3, as DNA: TGTGCCATCAGTGAGTCGCCAGGGACGGTGAACACTGAAGCTTTCTTT. The chain combines TRBV10-3 with TRBJ1-1; tentative D call: TRBD1 (5 bases). The CDR3 runs to 16 residues. V lost 0 bases and J 0 bases, leaving 11 bases between the germline ends. CDR1 is ENHRY and CDR2 is SYGVKD in the germline V gene.

For the CDR3, the DNA is TGCGCCAGCAGCTTGGCAAGACAGGGTTCCGCTGAAGCTTTCTTT. Amino acid sequence: CASSLARQGSAEAFF. This chain joins TRBV5-1 and TRBJ1-1; TRBD1 matches at 7 bases. The CDR3 length is 15 residues. V gave up 0 bases and J gave up 6 bases; unmatched junction bases: 8. In germline, CDR1 is SGHRS, CDR2 YFSETQ. Looking up the rest from reference TRBV5-1 and TRBJ1-1 gives the full variable domain: KAGVTQTPRYLIKTRGQQVTLSCSPISGHRSVSWYQQTPGQGLQFLFEYFSETQRNKGNFPGRFSGRQFSNSRSEMNVSTLELGDSALYLCASSLARQGSAEAFFGQGTRLTVV.

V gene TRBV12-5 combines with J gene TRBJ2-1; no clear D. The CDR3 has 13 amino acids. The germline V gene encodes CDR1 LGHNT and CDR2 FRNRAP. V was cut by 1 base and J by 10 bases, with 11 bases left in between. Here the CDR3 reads CASGLAGPDEQFF. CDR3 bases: TGTGCTAGTGGTTTGGCGGGCCCGGACGAGCAGTTCTTC.

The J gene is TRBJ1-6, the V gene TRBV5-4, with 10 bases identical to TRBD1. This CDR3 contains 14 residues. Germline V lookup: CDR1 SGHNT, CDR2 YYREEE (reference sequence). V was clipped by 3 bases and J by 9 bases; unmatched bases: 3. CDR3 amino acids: CASSSGTGASPLHF. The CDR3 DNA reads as TGTGCCAGCAGCTCCGGGACAGGGGCTTCACCCCTCCACTTT. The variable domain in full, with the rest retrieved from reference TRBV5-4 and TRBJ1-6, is ETGVTQSPTHLIKTRGQQVTLRCSSQSGHNTVSWYQQALGQGPQFIFQYYREEENGRGNFPPRFSGLQFPNYSSELNVNALELDDSALYLCASSSGTGASPLHFGNGTRLTVT.

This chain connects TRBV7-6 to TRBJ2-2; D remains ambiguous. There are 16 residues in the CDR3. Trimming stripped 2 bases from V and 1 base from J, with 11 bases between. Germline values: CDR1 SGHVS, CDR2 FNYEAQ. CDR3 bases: TGTGCCAGCAGCTTAACAGAATCCTGGAACACCGGGGAGCTGTTTTTT. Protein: CASSLTESWNTGELFF.

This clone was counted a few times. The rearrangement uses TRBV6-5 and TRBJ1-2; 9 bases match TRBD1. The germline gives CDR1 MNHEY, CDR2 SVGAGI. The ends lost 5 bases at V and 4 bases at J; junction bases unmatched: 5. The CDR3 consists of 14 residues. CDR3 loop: CASSRTGVGYGYTF. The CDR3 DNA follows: TGTGCCAGCAGTCGGACAGGGGTAGGCTATGGCTACACCTTC.

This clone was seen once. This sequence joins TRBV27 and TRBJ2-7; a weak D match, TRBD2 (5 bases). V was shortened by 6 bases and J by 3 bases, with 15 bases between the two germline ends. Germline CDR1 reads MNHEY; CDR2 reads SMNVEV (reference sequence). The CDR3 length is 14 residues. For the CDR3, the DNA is TGTGCCAGCAGACCCGCCGGGATCTTCTACGAGCAGTACTTC. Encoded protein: CASRPAGIFYEQYF.

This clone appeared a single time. CDR3 bases: TGTGCCAGCAGCCATATCGGGGTGGGGGGAAACTACGAGCAGTACTTC. As protein: CASSHIGVGGNYEQYF. The J gene is TRBJ2-7, the V gene TRBV7-2, with D perhaps TRBD2 (6 bases). The germline gives CDR1 SGHTA, CDR2 FQGNSA. Trimming shortened V by 5 bases and J by 3 bases, and 20 bases separated the two germline ends. The CDR3 runs 16 residues.